Presented here are 8 T cell receptor beta chains from one specimen sequenced in a study of blood T cell repertoires in COVID-19. Some clones are missing from TCRdb's copy, which holds only in-frame ones; the method was immunoSEQ multiplex PCR. The table lists around 250,000 clones, roughly 86% of them singletons. Sequencing was carried out using PBMCs or T cells enriched from blood (not recorded which). Receptors originate from a woman aged 50 to 60 who had recovered from COVID-19.

CDR3 DNA: TGCGCCAGCAGCCCGACCGGGACAGACGCTAACTATGGCTACACCTTC. This codes for CASSPTGTDANYGYTF. The rearrangement links TRBV5-1 to TRBJ1-2; TRBD1 matches 7 bases. Trimming cost V 4 bases and J 0 bases; bases outside gene matches: 9. The germline CDR1 and CDR2 sequences are SGHRS and YFSETQ. The CDR3 consists of 16 residues.

J is TRBJ2-7 and V is TRBV7-9, with 7 bases matching TRBD2. After removal of 6 bases from V and 0 bases from J, the junction contained 8 bases not matched to a gene. Germline CDR1 reads SEHNR; CDR2 reads FQNEAQ (reference sequence). The length of the CDR3 is 15 residues. The CDR3 bases are TGTGCCAGCAGACCTAGCGGCCCGATCTCCTACGAGCAGTACTTC. Amino acids: CASRPSGPISYEQYF.

This clone was counted once. The rearrangement uses TRBV7-2 and TRBJ2-7; 7 positions agree with TRBD2. The germline V gene encodes CDR1 SGHTA and CDR2 FQGNSA. V trimming: 3 bases; J trimming: 1 base; junction bases outside the gene matches: 9. The CDR3 sequence is 16 residues long. Here the CDR3 reads CASSLRGGSGSYEQYF. The CDR3 nucleotides read TGTGCCAGCAGCTTGCGGGGTGGTAGCGGGTCCTACGAGCAGTACTTC.

In DNA, the CDR3 is TGCAGTGCGAGTAAAACAGAAATCTCTGGAAACACCATATATTTT. Encoded protein: CSASKTEISGNTIYF. This rearrangement joins TRBV20-1 to TRBJ1-3, with no clear D. The CDR3 is made up of 15 amino acids. V lost 6 bases to trimming and J lost 0 bases, with 15 bases between them. Germline lookup yields CDR1 DFQATT and CDR2 SNEGSKA (reference sequence).

CDR3 sequence reads: CASTGWTSGSSTGELFF. The CDR3 DNA sequence: TGTGCCAGCACAGGCTGGACTAGCGGGAGTAGCACCGGGGAGCTGTTTTTT. This chain uses TRBV9 with TRBJ2-2, with 13 bases aligning to TRBD2. Looked up from germline, CDR1 is SGDLS and CDR2 is YYNGEE. The CDR3 sequence is 17 residues long. The V gene end was trimmed by 6 bases and the J gene end by 4 bases; junction bases not matched to a gene: 9.

The rearrangement links TRBV5-4 to TRBJ2-2; 9 nucleotides match TRBD1. V gave up 2 bases and J gave up 4 bases; unmatched junction bases: 9. This CDR3 contains 17 residues. CDR1 and CDR2 from the germline V gene are SGHNT and YYREEE (reference sequence). CDR3 amino acids: CASSLGTGSPTTGELFF. The CDR3, as DNA: TGTGCCAGCAGCTTAGGGACAGGGAGTCCGACCACCGGGGAGCTGTTTTTT.

The rearrangement uses TRBV6-2 or TRBV6-3 and TRBJ2-5, with 8 bases lining up with TRBD1. Germline V CDR1 and CDR2: MNHEY, SVGEGT. This CDR3 region has 13 residues. The ends lost 6 bases at V and 5 bases at J; junction bases unmatched: 5. CDR3 protein: CASSRNRGETQYF. The CDR3 bases are TGTGCCAGCAGCCGAAACAGGGGGGAGACCCAGTACTTC.

V gene TRBV9 combines with J gene TRBJ2-3; D remains unclear. Trimming cost V 7 bases and J 3 bases, with 15 bases left between them. The CDR3 sequence is 14 residues long. CDR1 is SGDLS and CDR2 is YYNGEE in the germline V gene. CDR3 DNA: TGTGCCAGCGGGCCGATGAGTTGGACAGATACGCAGTATTTT. Translating gives CASGPMSWTDTQYF.